This TCR beta chain was recorded in a study of CD8+ T cells in alopecia areata. Findings and limits, study-wide: Sequenced scalp T cells also include alphabeta T cells resident in normal skin. Lesional scalp exceeded normal scalp in clonality, especially in alopecia totalis/universalis. In patients, TCRs were shared less clearly than in mice, and HLA may possibly be involved.

Patients with alopecia areata provided lesional scalp punch biopsies as well as peripheral blood. Germline V gene lookup returns CDR1 SEHNR and CDR2 FQNEAQ (reference sequence). The CDR3 is made up of 17 amino acids. Trimming cost V 2 bases and J 3 bases, with 14 bases left between them. TCR sequencing used cDNA made by reverse transcription of extracted RNA. Libraries were prepared by immunoSEQ multiplex PCR; TCRdb keeps only in-frame clonotypes and omits some of them. The table has around 35,000 clones, around three fifths seen once. This clone was detected only a few times. The target antigen is unknown.

The TCR originated in a human donor with alopecia areata. The sample comprised NKG2D-high CD8+ T cells sorted from blood. The V gene is TRBV7-9, the J gene TRBJ2-6, with D perhaps given as TRBD1 or TRBD2 (5 bases each). This CDR3 is CASSLQSRGVGANVLTF. CDR3 in DNA: TGTGCCAGCAGCTTACAGAGCCGGGGCGTTGGGGCCAACGTCCTGACTTTC.